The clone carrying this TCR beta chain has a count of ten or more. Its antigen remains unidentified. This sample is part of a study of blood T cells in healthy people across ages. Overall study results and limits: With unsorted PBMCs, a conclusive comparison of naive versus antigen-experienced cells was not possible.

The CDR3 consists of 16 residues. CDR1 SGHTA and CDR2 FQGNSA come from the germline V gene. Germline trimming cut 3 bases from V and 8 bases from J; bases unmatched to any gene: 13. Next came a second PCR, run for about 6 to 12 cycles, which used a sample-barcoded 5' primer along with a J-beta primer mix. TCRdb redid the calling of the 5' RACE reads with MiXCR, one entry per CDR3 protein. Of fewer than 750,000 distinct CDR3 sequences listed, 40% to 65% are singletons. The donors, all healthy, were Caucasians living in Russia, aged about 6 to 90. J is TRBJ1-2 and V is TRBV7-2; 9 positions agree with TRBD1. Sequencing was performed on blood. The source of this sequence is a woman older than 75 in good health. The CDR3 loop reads CASSLRLLQGAGGYTF. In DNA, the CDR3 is TGTGCCAGCAGCTTGCGCCTTCTACAGGGGGCAGGAGGCTACACCTTC.